This T cell receptor (beta chain) stems from a study of cytomegalovirus exposure and HLA in healthy donors. Study-level background: The 120 million or so unique TCR beta sequences, from around 200 million T cells, were found by an earlier analysis. Whole-study findings and limits: A later analysis found TCR association rates differed by HLA locus, highest for DRB1 and lowest for HLA-C. A few V segments could not be told apart, such as TRBV6-2 and TRBV6-3, and were left out.

Of note for this clone: The antigen is unknown.

Germline V gene sequence: CDR1 SGHRS, CDR2 YFSETQ. The CDR3 length is 16 residues. The J segment lost 0 bases and the V segment lost 0 bases, leaving 4 bases of the junction unmatched. PCR was performed using 60 Vbeta and 13 Jbeta primers. Clones were sequenced by immunoSEQ multiplex PCR, and TCRdb holds only the in-frame ones, with some missing. The sample carries approximately 100,000 clones, 80% to 90% recorded once. This receptor was taken from a man between 50 and 59 years old in good health and CMV-seronegative. Sequencing was performed on PBMCs. The V gene is TRBV5-1, the J gene TRBJ1-2; 8 bases align to TRBD1. In nucleotides, the CDR3 is TGCGCCAGCAGCTTGGGGGCAGGGGGCTCTAACTATGGCTACACCTTC. Amino acids: CASSLGAGGSNYGYTF.